One sample yielded the 29 T cell receptor beta chains listed below, sequenced in a study of cytomegalovirus exposure and HLA in healthy donors. The PCR employed 60 Vbeta primers together with 13 Jbeta primers. Assay used: immunoSEQ multiplex PCR; TCRdb lists only in-frame clones, some missing. There are about 80,000 clones in the sample; roughly 80% occur only once, and 20% to 25% lies in the top ten. The sample consisted of PBMCs. The receptor set was obtained from a woman aged 40 to 49 in good health and CMV-seropositive.

The V gene is TRBV6-6, the J gene TRBJ1-2; 8 positions agree with TRBD1. Looked up from germline, CDR1 is MNHNY and CDR2 is SVGAGI (reference sequence). The CDR3 totals 13 residues. The junction had 4 bases not matched to a gene; V was cut back by 6 bases and J by 4 bases. The DNA for the CDR3 is TGTGCCAGCAGCACAGGGGGAATCTATGGCTACACCTTC. It encodes CASSTGGIYGYTF.

The J gene is TRBJ1-6, the V gene TRBV6-6; D may be TRBD1 (6 bases). Trimming pared 6 bases from V and 6 bases from J, leaving 12 bases between. In germline, CDR1 is MNHNY, CDR2 SVGAGI (reference sequence). There are 14 residues in the CDR3. CDR3 protein: CASRRQVSNSPLHF. DNA for the CDR3: TGTGCCAGCAGAAGACAGGTCTCTAATTCACCCCTCCACTTT.

This clone was picked up one time. The rearrangement uses TRBV2 and TRBJ2-7, with 11 bases that match TRBD1. V lost 8 bases to trimming and J lost 2 bases; unmatched junction nucleotides: 11. This CDR3 region has 16 residues. Germline lookup yields CDR1 SNHLY and CDR2 FYNNEI. The CDR3 protein is CASHPFGTGGPYEQYF. The CDR3 DNA reads TGTGCCAGCCACCCATTTGGGACAGGGGGGCCCTACGAGCAGTACTTC.

The gene calls are TRBV5-6 and TRBJ1-5; D may be TRBD1 (5 bases). The ends were cut back, 0 bases at V and 0 bases at J, with 7 bases in the middle. CDR1 is SGHDT, CDR2 YYEEEE, per germline. This CDR3 spans 15 amino acids. The CDR3 loop is CASSLVRASNQPQHF. Here the CDR3 DNA reads TGTGCCAGCAGCTTGGTCAGGGCTAGCAATCAGCCCCAGCATTTT.

The chain carries TRBV5-1 and TRBJ1-1; unclear D gene. The germline V and J ends were trimmed by 4 bases and 1 base, with 5 bases remaining between them. Per germline, CDR1 SGHRS and CDR2 YFSETQ. This CDR3 is 12 amino acids long. CDR3 nucleotides: TGCGCCAGCAGCCTCAGGAACACTGAAGCTTTCTTT. It is translated as CASSLRNTEAFF. Together with reference TRBV5-1 and TRBJ1-1, the CDR3 gives the full variable domain: KAGVTQTPRYLIKTRGQQVTLSCSPISGHRSVSWYQQTPGQGLQFLFEYFSETQRNKGNFPGRFSGRQFSNSRSEMNVSTLELGDSALYLCASSLRNTEAFFGQGTRLTVV.

This chain uses TRBV5-1 with TRBJ2-1; D perhaps matches TRBD1 (6 bases). Trimming pared 0 bases from V and 8 bases from J, leaving 12 bases between. Germline assignment: CDR1 SGHRS and CDR2 YFSETQ. The CDR3 contains 14 residues. CDR3 DNA: TGCGCCAGCAGCTTGGGAGCAGGGGTGCATGAGCAGTTCTTC. Translated: CASSLGAGVHEQFF.

The chain is built from TRBV7-2 and TRBJ2-1; tentative D call: TRBD1 (5 bases). In germline, CDR1 is SGHTA, CDR2 FQGNSA. The V gene lost 6 bases and the J gene lost 4 bases, with 10 bases spanning the gap. The CDR3 is 13 residues long. In nucleotides, the CDR3 is TGTGCCAGCAGTCAAGGGGTGTACAATGAGCAGTTCTTC. It codes for CASSQGVYNEQFF.

The gene calls are TRBV30 and TRBJ1-6; 7 bases match TRBD1. There are 12 residues in the CDR3. Trimming cost V 5 bases and J 7 bases; bases outside gene matches: 2. Germline assignment: CDR1 GTSNPN and CDR2 SVGIG (reference sequence). The DNA for the CDR3 is TGTGCCTGGGGGGACAGAAATTCACCCCTCCACTTT. Amino acids: CAWGDRNSPLHF.

V gene TRBV6-1 combines with J gene TRBJ1-6, with 7 bases lining up with TRBD1. Unmatched junction bases numbered 6, after V lost 7 bases and J lost 6 bases. CDR3 length: 14 amino acids. Looked up from germline, CDR1 is MNHNS and CDR2 is SASEGT. CDR3 in DNA: TGTGCCAGCAACACACGGGACAGTAATTCACCCCTCCACTTT. Translation: CASNTRDSNSPLHF.

The V and J genes are TRBV6-1 and TRBJ1-1; D remains unclear. V dropped 6 bases and J dropped 1 base, with 9 bases sitting between them. The CDR3 consists of 13 residues. CDR1 is MNHNS and CDR2 is SASEGT in the germline V gene. CDR3 in amino acids: CASRTTANTEAFF. The CDR3 bases are TGTGCCAGCAGGACTACAGCGAACACTGAAGCTTTCTTT.

This sequence joins TRBV6-5 and TRBJ1-1; D is uncertain. CDR1 and CDR2 (germline): MNHEY, SVGAGI. This CDR3 region has 15 residues. V lost 6 bases to trimming and J lost 2 bases, with 16 bases between them. The CDR3 DNA is TGTGCCAGCAGCCCGCAGTTTTCAGGAAACACTGAAGCTTTCTTT. Its protein is CASSPQFSGNTEAFF.

The CDR3 region has the DNA TGTGCCAGCAGCGGGAGGGCGGGGGGTGCAGATACGCAGTATTTT. It specifies CASSGRAGGADTQYF. The chain carries TRBV9 and TRBJ2-3; 8 bases fit TRBD2. CDR1 SGDLS and CDR2 YYNGEE come from the germline V gene. J gave up 4 bases and V 3 bases, and 7 bases lay outside the gene matches. This CDR3 comprises 15 residues.

The chain joins TRBV14 to TRBJ1-1; the match to TRBD1 covers 9 bases. Germline V gives CDR1 SGHDN, CDR2 FVKESK. V shed 1 base, J shed 5 bases, and the junction held 11 bases outside the gene matches. The CDR3 runs 17 residues. CDR3 nucleotides: TGTGCCAGCAGCCAAGCCCGGGACAGGGTCGTTGGGACTGAAGCTTTCTTT. Amino acids: CASSQARDRVVGTEAFF.

The chain recombines TRBV9 with TRBJ2-7; a possible D gene is TRBD2 (5 bases). Trimming removed 2 bases from V and 3 bases from J, with 12 bases in between. CDR1 SGDLS and CDR2 YYNGEE come from the germline V gene. The CDR3 sequence is 14 residues long. This CDR3 reads CASSVYRGIYEQYF. The CDR3 nucleotides read TGTGCCAGCAGCGTTTACCGGGGAATCTACGAGCAGTACTTC.

V is TRBV10-3 and J is TRBJ2-1, with D perhaps matching TRBD2 (6 bases). Trimming shortened V by 7 bases and J by 5 bases, and 12 bases separated the two germline ends. Germline-derived CDR1 and CDR2 are ENHRY and SYGVKD. There are 13 residues in the CDR3. Written as DNA, the CDR3 is TGTGCCATCAAAAAAACGGGGGACAATGAGCAGTTCTTC. Translation gives CAIKKTGDNEQFF.

CDR3 loop: CATLGQNYGYTF. CDR3 nucleotides: TGTGCCACCCTGGGACAGAACTATGGCTACACCTTC. V usage is TRBV2 and J usage is TRBJ1-2; 7 positions agree with TRBD1. The germline V gene encodes CDR1 SNHLY and CDR2 FYNNEI. The CDR3 sequence is 12 residues long. V dropped 10 bases and J dropped 2; count of bases not matched to a gene: 4.

The genes are TRBV7-9 and TRBJ2-2; 9 nucleotides line up with TRBD1. The CDR3 is made up of 15 amino acids. V was pared by 1 base and J by 6 bases, with 3 bases of the junction left unmatched. Germline V gives CDR1 SEHNR, CDR2 FQNEAQ (reference sequence). CDR3 DNA sequence: TGTGCCAGCAGCTTAGGACAGGGGGTCGCCGGGGAGCTGTTTTTT. Translating gives CASSLGQGVAGELFF.

This chain joins TRBV18 and TRBJ2-1; 7 bases map to TRBD2. V lost 4 bases and J lost 5; bases outside the gene matches: 5. Germline CDR1 KGHSH, CDR2 LQKENI. The CDR3 spans 14 residues. The CDR3 is CASSQAGSNNEQFF. CDR3 DNA sequence: TGTGCCAGCTCACAAGCGGGGTCGAACAATGAGCAGTTCTTC.

V and J are TRBV29-1 and TRBJ2-7; TRBD1 agrees at 7 bases. The CDR3 has 13 amino acids. J lost 0 bases, V lost 7 bases, and 6 bases had no gene match. From germline, CDR1 is SQVTM and CDR2 ANQGSEA. The CDR3: CSARTGYSYEQYF. As DNA, the CDR3 is TGCAGCGCGCGGACAGGTTACTCCTACGAGCAGTACTTC.

The rearrangement uses TRBV30 and TRBJ1-1, with a tentative D call TRBD1 (5 bases). The CDR3 contains 17 residues. Germline V gene sequence: CDR1 GTSNPN, CDR2 SVGIG (reference sequence). The ends were cut back, 0 bases at V and 2 bases at J, with 19 bases in the middle. CDR3 sequence reads: CAWSVNISGGLNTEAFF. The CDR3 DNA reads TGTGCCTGGAGTGTTAATATATCGGGGGGACTTAACACTGAAGCTTTCTTT.

This clone has a single count. The chain is built from TRBV7-2 and TRBJ1-3, with D possibly being TRBD1 (5 bases). The CDR3 is made up of 14 amino acids. Per germline, CDR1 SGHTA and CDR2 FQGNSA. The ends were cut back, 6 bases at V and 8 bases at J, with 17 bases in the middle. This CDR3 is CASSRDSGGDTIYF. CDR3 in DNA: TGTGCCAGCAGTCGGGACTCGGGAGGGGACACCATATATTTT.

The gene calls are TRBV30 and TRBJ2-2; 8 bases agree with TRBD2. The germline V gene has CDR1 GTSNPN and CDR2 SVGIG (reference sequence). This CDR3 contains 15 residues. Trimming cost V 5 bases and J 4 bases; bases outside gene matches: 9. DNA for the CDR3: TGTGCCTGGTCGGGACTAGTCACCTTCACCGGGGAGCTGTTTTTT. It codes for CAWSGLVTFTGELFF.

The V call is TRBV10-3, the J call TRBJ1-4, with D maybe TRBD1 (5 bases). The CDR3 runs 15 residues. Trimming cost V 6 bases and J 5 bases, with 16 bases left between them. Germline assignment: CDR1 ENHRY and CDR2 SYGVKD. The CDR3 DNA reads TGTGCCATCAGGGGGGACGGGGGGACCAATGAAAAACTGTTTTTT. This gives the protein CAIRGDGGTNEKLFF.

The chain has TRBV11-1 and TRBJ2-1; TRBD2 matches 8 bases. The CDR3 is 15 amino acids. CDR1 and CDR2 from the germline V gene are SGHAT and FQDESV (reference sequence). V lost 3 bases to trimming and J lost 8 bases; unmatched junction nucleotides: 9. The CDR3, as DNA: TGTGCCAGCAGCTTTACTAGCGGTGCCGGGGATGAGCAGTTCTTC. It yields the protein CASSFTSGAGDEQFF. The variable domain in full, completed from reference TRBV11-1 and TRBJ2-1, reads EAEVAQSPRYKITEKSQAVAFWCDPISGHATLYWYRQILGQGPELLVQFQDESVVDDSQLPKDRFSAERLKGVDSTLKIQPAELGDSAMYLCASSFTSGAGDEQFFGPGTRLTVL.

The chain couples TRBV2 to TRBJ1-5; TRBD1 aligns across 7 bases. Germline V gene sequence: CDR1 SNHLY, CDR2 FYNNEI. The CDR3 has 15 amino acids. J lost 0 bases, V lost 8 bases, and 7 bases had no gene match. DNA of the CDR3: TGTGCCAGCGGACTGACAGGGACTAGCAATCAGCCCCAGCATTTT. It specifies CASGLTGTSNQPQHF.

There are a few counts of this clone. V and J are TRBV4-1 and TRBJ1-1, with TRBD1 matching over 7 bases. This CDR3 has 12 amino acids. In germline, CDR1 is MGHRA, CDR2 YSYEKL. V shed 4 bases, J shed 7 bases, and the junction held 3 bases outside the gene matches. The CDR3 loop is CASSRQGIEAFF. The CDR3 DNA reads as TGCGCCAGCAGCCGACAGGGAATTGAAGCTTTCTTT.

The chain recombines TRBV7-8 with TRBJ1-1, with 8 bases matching TRBD1. From germline, CDR1 is SGHVS and CDR2 FQNEAQ. The CDR3 runs to 15 residues. With 7 bases clipped from V and 10 bases from J, the junction kept 17 bases outside the gene matches. CDR3 sequence reads: CASNSTAPGTGVAFF. The CDR3 DNA is TGTGCCAGCAACTCCACAGCGCCCGGGACAGGAGTAGCTTTCTTT.

This chain uses TRBV6-5 with TRBJ2-1; no clear D gene. V was trimmed by 10 bases and J by 1 base, leaving 14 bases between them. The CDR3 extends over 14 amino acids. Per the germline V gene, CDR1 is MNHEY and CDR2 is SVGAGI. The CDR3 spells CATARSGSYNEQFF. The CDR3 DNA is TGTGCCACAGCGAGGTCCGGGTCCTACAATGAGCAGTTCTTC.

This clone has more than one count but fewer than ten. V usage is TRBV9 and J usage is TRBJ1-6, with TRBD1 identical over 7 bases. CDR1 SGDLS and CDR2 YYNGEE come from the germline V gene. Trimming cost V 0 bases and J 5 bases; bases outside gene matches: 2. CDR3 length: 15 residues. CDR3 amino acids: CASSVGQGNNSPLHF. CDR3 sequence (DNA): TGTGCCAGCAGCGTAGGACAGGGAAATAATTCACCCCTCCACTTT.